The present T cell receptor (beta chain) was sequenced within a study of patients and donors after allogeneic stem cell transplantation. In this sample, this clonotype turned up a few times. From the RT-PCR reads, TCRdb called clonotypes with MiXCR, one entry per CDR3 protein. The sample contains over 350,000 distinct CDR3 sequences, 16% of which appear only once. Trimming cost V 1 base and J 0 bases, with 6 bases left between them. The CDR3 is 15 residues long. Germline V lookup: CDR1 MGHRA, CDR2 YSYEKL. This clonotype was sampled from a human donor who was either an allogeneic HSCT recipient or a stem cell or donor lymphocyte infusion donor (not recorded which). It is not recorded whose cells these are; they may come from a transplant donor. This sequence joins TRBV4-1 and TRBJ2-2; no clear D gene. Specimen: blood, either unsorted or a sorted T cell fraction (not recorded which). CDR3 bases: TGCGCCAGCAGCCAAGGACTGACGAACACCGGGGAGCTGTTTTTT. Translation: CASSQGLTNTGELFF.